This T cell receptor (beta chain) was recovered during a study of blood T cell repertoires in COVID-19. Turning to the study itself: The samples span acute and convalescent COVID-19 from the United States, Italy and Spain. T cells, B-cell-depleted T cells, or PBMCs supplied cDNA or gDNA.

As processed by the authors: How many nucleated cells were present was estimated from reference gene primer amplification. The protocol was immunoSEQ multiplex PCR, while the TCRdb copy is restricted to in-frame clones and leaves out a portion. The V and J calls and clone size come from that table; D and trimming were worked out from the DNA. The profile covers about 180,000 clones, with approximately 83% appearing a single time and approximately 11% taken by the ten largest. Germline-derived CDR1 and CDR2 are SGHRS and YFSETQ. Trimming stripped 1 base from V and 5 bases from J, with 12 bases between. The CDR3 is 14 amino acids.

The source is a human donor with active or convalescent COVID-19. The donor label of this sample is uncertain. The chain links TRBV5-1 to TRBJ1-1; maybe TRBD1 (5 bases). Material: peripheral blood. The CDR3 here is CASSLQGVGTEAFF. The CDR3 DNA follows: TGCGCCAGCAGCTTGCAAGGGGTCGGTACTGAAGCTTTCTTT. Combining the CDR3 with reference TRBV5-1 and TRBJ1-1 gives the whole variable domain KAGVTQTPRYLIKTRGQQVTLSCSPISGHRSVSWYQQTPGQGLQFLFEYFSETQRNKGNFPGRFSGRQFSNSRSEMNVSTLELGDSALYLCASSLQGVGTEAFFGQGTRLTVV.